The entry below gives a single TCR beta chain sequence along with its context. The assay was immunoSEQ multiplex PCR, and TCRdb's table has in-frame clones only and misses some. The sample holds about 870,000 clones, almost 95% seen once. This sample was taken from a study of shared clonotypes between healthy human individuals. This CDR3 has 15 residues. V shed 8 bases and J shed 4 bases, with 18 bases lying between them. Germline loops: CDR1 MDHEN, CDR2 SYDVKM. CD8 cells classed as naive were CD45RO-negative and positively selected for CCR7, excluding terminally differentiated effector memory CD45RA+ cells.

The sequencing input was naive CD8+ T cells sorted from blood. The chain couples TRBV28 to TRBJ2-1; D might be TRBD2 (6 bases). This TCR came from a young man in good health. CDR3: CASRWEAGTYNEQFF. The CDR3 region has the DNA TGTGCCAGCCGTTGGGAGGCGGGGACTTACAATGAGCAGTTCTTC.